The 20 T cell receptor beta chains presented below share a single source sample, sequenced in a study of T cell repertoires in cytomegalovirus infection. Using its own MiXCR run on the reads, TCRdb lists one record per CDR3 protein. The sample shows about 450,000 distinct CDR3 sequences, roughly a third of them seen only once. The sample was PBMCs. These TCRs come from a human donor in good health (CMV status not recorded). Some clones in this sample may be carry-over from other donors' samples.

V usage is TRBV2 and J usage is TRBJ1-2; tentatively, D is TRBD1 (5 bases). V lost 6 bases to trimming and J lost 2 bases, with 13 bases between them. Looked up from germline, CDR1 is SNHLY and CDR2 is FYNNEI. The CDR3 contains 14 residues. The CDR3 DNA sequence: TGTGCCAGCAGGGGTGGCAGGGCCAACTATGGCTACACCTTC. Its translation is CASRGGRANYGYTF.

Only a few counts were recorded for this clonotype. The gene calls are TRBV4-1 and TRBJ2-1; possibly TRBD2 for D (7 bases). The CDR3 has 15 residues. Germline V gene sequence: CDR1 MGHRA, CDR2 YSYEKL. Trimming shortened V by 1 base and J by 8 bases, and 15 bases separated the two germline ends. CDR3 protein: CASSQVEGGLYEQFF. The CDR3 coding sequence is TGCGCCAGCAGCCAAGTGGAGGGGGGGCTTTATGAGCAGTTCTTC.

The rearrangement links TRBV7-2 to TRBJ2-3, with unresolved D. From germline, CDR1 is SGHTA and CDR2 FQGNSA. The CDR3 is 13 amino acids. Trimming shortened V by 5 bases and J by 0 bases, and 6 bases separated the two germline ends. As DNA, the CDR3 is TGTGCCAGCAGCCAGCCGAGCACAGATACGCAGTATTTT. Encoded protein: CASSQPSTDTQYF. Based on the CDR3 plus reference TRBV7-2 and TRBJ2-3, the full variable domain is GAGVSQSPSNKVTEKGKDVELRCDPISGHTALYWYRQSLGQGLEFLIYFQGNSAPDKSGLPSDRFSAERTGGSVSTLTIQRTQQEDSAVYLCASSQPSTDTQYFGPGTRLTVL.

This clonotype showed up just a few times. The V and J genes are TRBV14 and TRBJ1-1, with D maybe TRBD1 (5 bases). Between the trimmed V and J ends, which lost 2 bases and 2 bases, there was a span of 15 bases. There are 16 residues in the CDR3. The germline gives CDR1 SGHDN, CDR2 FVKESK. The chain's CDR3 is CASSQFLGGPNTEAFF. CDR3 bases: TGTGCCAGCAGCCAATTCTTGGGGGGTCCTAACACTGAAGCTTTCTTT.

This clonotype came up a few times. The chain carries TRBV10-2 and TRBJ2-3; tentative D call: TRBD2 (6 bases). Germline V gives CDR1 WSHSY, CDR2 SAAADI. CDR3 length: 14 amino acids. V was trimmed by 7 bases and J by 2 bases, leaving 13 bases between them. The CDR3 sequence is CASKAGTITDTQYF. The CDR3 DNA reads as TGCGCCAGCAAGGCGGGAACTATCACAGATACGCAGTATTTT.

Ten or more counts support this clonotype. This chain joins TRBV28 and TRBJ2-7; weak D call: TRBD1 (5 bases). The CDR3 covers 16 residues. Trimming left V 4 bases short and J 2 bases short, with 18 bases between. CDR1 is MDHEN and CDR2 is SYDVKM in the germline V gene. In DNA form, the CDR3 reads TGTGCCAGCAGTTCACCTGGGGCTACCCAGACCTACGAGCAGTACTTC. Its translation: CASSSPGATQTYEQYF.

This chain links TRBV20-1 with TRBJ2-5; D may be TRBD1 or TRBD2 (5 bases each). Germline CDR1 DFQATT, CDR2 SNEGSKA (reference sequence). The CDR3 totals 14 residues. Trimming removed 4 bases at V and 4 bases at J, with 16 bases between. In DNA form, the CDR3 reads TGCAGTGCTATAAGGGGCCTTCGGGGAGAGACCCAGTACTTC. Translated, it gives CSAIRGLRGETQYF.

This chain connects TRBV6-2 or TRBV6-3 to TRBJ2-7; tentative D call: TRBD1 (6 bases). The germline gives CDR1 MNHEY, CDR2 SVGEGT. Trimming took 2 bases from V and 3 from J, leaving 14 bases between them. This CDR3 contains 15 residues. CDR3: CASSYPVAGDYEQYF. CDR3 in DNA: TGTGCCAGCAGTTACCCCGTGGCAGGGGACTACGAGCAGTACTTC.

This clonotype came up a few times. This chain uses TRBV6-2 or TRBV6-3 with TRBJ2-3, with 8 nucleotides matching TRBD1. The germline CDR1 and CDR2 sequences are MNHEY and SVGEGT. This CDR3 comprises 18 residues. The ends lost 2 bases at V and 2 bases at J; junction bases unmatched: 12. The CDR3 region has the DNA TGTGCCAGCAGTTACACCTCTGGACAGGGTCTCCTCACAGATACGCAGTATTTT. Encoded protein: CASSYTSGQGLLTDTQYF.

This clonotype was seen a few times. V gene TRBV5-5 combines with J gene TRBJ2-7; weak D call: TRBD1 (6 bases). V lost 7 bases and J lost 5, with 19 bases in between. The CDR3 covers 14 residues. Germline loops: CDR1 SGHKS, CDR2 YYEKEE (reference sequence). CDR3 in amino acids: CASASYRETHEQYF. CDR3 sequence (DNA): TGTGCCAGCGCCTCATACAGGGAGACCCACGAGCAGTACTTC. Drawing the rest from reference TRBV5-5 and TRBJ2-7, the complete variable domain is DAGVTQSPTHLIKTRGQQVTLRCSPISGHKSVSWYQQVLGQGPQFIFQYYEKEERGRGNFPDRFSARQFPNYSSELNVNALLLGDSALYLCASASYRETHEQYFGPGTRLTVT.

The sample holds many counts of this clonotype. The CDR3 is CASSLAVYEQYF. The CDR3 coding sequence is TGTGCCAGCAGCTTAGCGGTCTACGAGCAGTACTTC. The V and J genes are TRBV7-8 and TRBJ2-7; D uncertain. V was trimmed by 0 bases and J by 3 bases, leaving 3 bases between them. The germline gives CDR1 SGHVS, CDR2 FQNEAQ. The CDR3 spans 12 residues.

This CDR3 reads CASRTLRYNQPQHF. The CDR3 nucleotides read TGTGCCAGCCGAACCTTGAGATACAATCAGCCCCAGCATTTT. V is TRBV28 and J is TRBJ1-5; D is undetermined. Germline V CDR1 and CDR2: MDHEN, SYDVKM. CDR3 size: 14 residues. The ends were cut back, 8 bases at V and 3 bases at J, with 14 bases in the middle.

CDR3 protein: CASSLTLPMNTGELFF. Written as DNA, the CDR3 is TGTGCCAGCAGTTTAACTCTCCCTATGAACACCGGGGAGCTGTTTTTT. This sequence joins TRBV12-3 or TRBV12-4 and TRBJ2-2; D call uncertain. The CDR3 runs 16 residues. Trimming removed 2 bases from V and 1 base from J, with 11 bases in between.

The V gene is TRBV6-5, the J gene TRBJ1-6; TRBD1 might be the D (5 bases). Looked up from germline, CDR1 is MNHEY and CDR2 is SVGAGI. The V and J ends lost 2 bases and 0 bases respectively, with 8 bases between them. This CDR3 spans 16 amino acids. CDR3 coding DNA: TGTGCCAGCAGTTACGCAGGGCGCTCCTATAATTCACCCCTCCACTTT. It yields the protein CASSYAGRSYNSPLHF.

This clonotype was counted many times. The J gene is TRBJ1-1, the V gene TRBV7-2; unclear D gene. Trimming removed 3 bases from V and 6 bases from J, with 11 bases in between. The CDR3 sequence is 13 residues long. The V gene's germline CDR1 is SGHTA and CDR2 FQGNSA. CDR3 in DNA: TGTGCCAGCAGCTTGTTGAGTGCGGCTGAAGCTTTCTTT. Residues: CASSLLSAAEAFF.

This clonotype was observed a few times. V is TRBV11-2 and J is TRBJ1-2, with D unclear. This CDR3 region has 14 residues. The germline V gene has CDR1 SGHAT and CDR2 FQNNGV. Trimming stripped 5 bases from V and 2 bases from J, with 12 bases between. This CDR3 reads CASSPLIGNYGYTF. DNA of the CDR3: TGTGCCAGCAGCCCCCTAATAGGGAACTATGGCTACACCTTC.

The chain couples TRBV2 to TRBJ1-1; 12 bases map to TRBD1. The length of the CDR3 is 16 residues. V gave up 6 bases and J gave up 4 bases; unmatched junction bases: 9. Germline-derived CDR1 and CDR2 are SNHLY and FYNNEI. DNA of the CDR3: TGTGCCAGCAGCCACCGGGACAGGGGGCTTGGCACTGAAGCTTTCTTT. Protein product: CASSHRDRGLGTEAFF.

This clonotype was seen ten or more times. The V and J genes are TRBV7-2 and TRBJ2-2; TRBD2 aligns across 8 bases. Germline V gene lookup returns CDR1 SGHTA and CDR2 FQGNSA. The CDR3 extends over 15 amino acids. After removal of 4 bases from V and 5 bases from J, the junction contained 6 bases not matched to a gene. The CDR3 DNA sequence: TGTGCCAGCAGCTCGGGAGGGGTCCGGACCGGGGAGCTGTTTTTT. Translating gives CASSSGGVRTGELFF.

The J gene is TRBJ1-1, the V gene TRBV7-2; D not certain. V dropped 2 bases and J dropped 12 bases, with 10 bases sitting between them. Germline V gene data show CDR1 as SGHTA and CDR2 as FQGNSA. The CDR3 runs 11 residues. The CDR3 DNA follows: TGTGCCAGCAGCTTATTTGCGTTGACTTTCTTT. Translating gives CASSLFALTFF.

The chain employs TRBV12-3 or TRBV12-4 and TRBJ1-3, with 7 bases that match TRBD1. V shed 3 bases and J 0 bases; nucleotides not matched to a gene: 2. This CDR3 contains 15 residues. For the CDR3, the DNA is TGTGCCAGCAGTTTGGACAGGATCTCTGGAAACACCATATATTTT. This sequence encodes CASSLDRISGNTIYF.